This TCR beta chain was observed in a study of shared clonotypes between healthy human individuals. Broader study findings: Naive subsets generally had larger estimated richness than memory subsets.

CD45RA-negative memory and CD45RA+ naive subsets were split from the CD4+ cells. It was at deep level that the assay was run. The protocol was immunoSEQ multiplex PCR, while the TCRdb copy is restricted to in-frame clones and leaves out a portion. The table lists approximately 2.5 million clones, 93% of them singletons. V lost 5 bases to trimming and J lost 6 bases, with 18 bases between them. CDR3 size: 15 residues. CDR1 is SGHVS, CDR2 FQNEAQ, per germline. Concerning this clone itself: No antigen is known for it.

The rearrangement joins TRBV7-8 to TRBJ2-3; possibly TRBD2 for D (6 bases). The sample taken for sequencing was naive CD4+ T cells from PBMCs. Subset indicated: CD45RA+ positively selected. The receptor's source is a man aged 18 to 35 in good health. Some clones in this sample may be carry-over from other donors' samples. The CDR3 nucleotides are TGTGCCAGCAGCACGGGACTTGGAGTCGTGGATACGCAGTATTTT. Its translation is CASSTGLGVVDTQYF.